One sample yielded the 26 T cell receptor beta chains listed below, sequenced in a study of regulatory T cells in long-lasting Graves disease. Noted time point: newly diagnosed GD, antithyroid drugs for less than 3 months. PBMC-derived RNA was used for the TCR library. The TCR beta library used iRepertoire HTBI primers with Arm-PCR amplification of CDR3. TCRdb re-called the multiplex PCR reads with MiXCR, one entry per CDR3 protein. The top ten clones hold approximately 15% of a sample with 500,000 or so distinct CDR3 sequences, 14% of them seen once. The sample was also linked to a second study, of T cells in Graves' hyperthyroidism and ophthalmopathy.

Material: peripheral blood mononuclear cells (PBMCs), obtained at new diagnosis, from a patient treated with antithyroid drugs. The receptors here all came from a woman in her forties or fifties with Graves disease.

This clonotype was observed a few times. J is TRBJ2-1 and V is TRBV28, with D maybe TRBD2 (6 bases). The V end lost 5 bases, the J end lost 8 bases, and 19 bases lay between the germline ends. There are 15 residues in the CDR3. The germline gives CDR1 MDHEN, CDR2 SYDVKM. CDR3 protein: CASSPSTRSSYEQFF. The CDR3 DNA is TGTGCCAGCAGTCCCTCGACTAGATCCAGTTATGAGCAGTTCTTC.

This clonotype showed up just a few times. A clone one base away is much larger, so this may be a read error. The missing conserved phenylalanine or tryptophan at the end of this CDR3 makes a read error likely. The V call is TRBV2, the J call TRBJ1-1; weak D call: TRBD1 (6 bases). Trimming left V 6 bases short and J 0 bases short, with 11 bases between. Per germline, CDR1 SNHLY and CDR2 FYNNEI. The CDR3 runs 14 residues. CDR3 sequence (DNA): TGTGCCAGCAGGAGGACAGCGATGAACACTGAAGCTTTCCTT. Encoded protein: CASRRTAMNTEAFL.

This clonotype was seen at least ten times. V gene TRBV11-1 combines with J gene TRBJ1-1, with D unclear. CDR1 is SGHAT, CDR2 FQDESV, per germline (reference sequence). The V and J ends lost 5 bases and 4 bases respectively, with 8 bases between them. The CDR3 consists of 12 residues. The CDR3 spells CASSMRFTEAFF. The CDR3 DNA reads TGTGCCAGCAGCATGCGTTTCACTGAAGCTTTCTTT.

The gene calls are TRBV4-1 and TRBJ2-5; 13 positions match TRBD2. There are 22 residues in the CDR3. The V segment lost 0 bases and the J segment 0 bases; nucleotides outside the gene matches: 16. From germline, CDR1 is MGHRA and CDR2 YSYEKL. The CDR3 nucleotides are TGCGCCAGCAGCCAAGATCGAAGTGGGGCGACTAGCGGGAGGCCGAACCAAGAGACCCAGTACTTC. It codes for CASSQDRSGATSGRPNQETQYF.

This clonotype occurred many times. This sequence joins TRBV28 and TRBJ2-7; 8 bases are shared with TRBD1. J gave up 3 bases and V 6 bases, and 7 bases lay outside the gene matches. The CDR3 has 14 amino acids. Germline CDR1 is MDHEN and CDR2 is SYDVKM. The DNA of the CDR3 is TGTGCCAGCAGGAACAGGGGGGAGGTCTACGAGCAGTACTTC. Translated: CASRNRGEVYEQYF. The variable domain in full, completed from reference TRBV28 and TRBJ2-7, reads DVKVTQSSRYLVKRTGEKVFLECVQDMDHENMFWYRQDPGLGLRLIYFSYDVKMKEKGDIPEGYSVSREKKERFSLILESASTNQTSMYLCASRNRGEVYEQYFGPGTRLTVT.

This clonotype was detected many times. The chain carries TRBV27 and TRBJ2-7; tentative D call: TRBD2 (6 bases). This CDR3 contains 16 residues. Germline V gives CDR1 MNHEY, CDR2 SMNVEV (reference sequence). The V and J ends lost 0 bases and 3 bases respectively, with 15 bases between them. The CDR3 DNA reads TGTGCCAGCAGTTTATCCCTCAGGACGGGAGACTACGAGCAGTACTTC. Amino acids: CASSLSLRTGDYEQYF.

Many counts were recorded for this clonotype. The gene calls are TRBV28 and TRBJ2-1; TRBD1 matches 7 bases. The CDR3 runs to 15 residues. Germline trimming cut 4 bases from V and 0 bases from J; bases unmatched to any gene: 3. Germline loops: CDR1 MDHEN, CDR2 SYDVKM. CDR3 bases: TGTGCCAGCAGTTCGGGACAGAGCTCCTACAATGAGCAGTTCTTC. Amino acid sequence: CASSSGQSSYNEQFF.

This clonotype has at least ten counts. The chain is built from TRBV27 and TRBJ2-7; 7 bases fit TRBD1. From germline, CDR1 is MNHEY and CDR2 SMNVEV (reference sequence). This CDR3 has 14 amino acids. V gave up 5 bases and J gave up 2 bases; unmatched junction bases: 6. CDR3: CASSLSDRTYEQYF. CDR3 in DNA: TGTGCCAGCAGTCTGTCGGACAGGACCTACGAGCAGTACTTC.

This clonotype was detected only a few times. This chain uses TRBV20-1 with TRBJ2-7; TRBD1 matches 7 bases. This CDR3 contains 14 residues. V lost 3 bases, J lost 6 bases, and 11 bases stayed unmatched. From germline, CDR1 is DFQATT and CDR2 SNEGSKA (reference sequence). DNA of the CDR3: TGCAGTGCTAGGGGACAGTCAATAAAATCCGAGCAGTACTTC. Translated: CSARGQSIKSEQYF.

V gene TRBV28 combines with J gene TRBJ2-6, with D hard to call. Germline V gene lookup returns CDR1 MDHEN and CDR2 SYDVKM. V was trimmed by 6 bases and J by 2 bases, leaving 14 bases between them. This CDR3 has 16 residues. CDR3 nucleotides: TGTGCCAGCAGCCCCCCAAGCGAGCCTGGGGCCAACGTCCTGACTTTC. Its protein is CASSPPSEPGANVLTF. The full variable domain, its missing parts supplied by reference TRBV28 and TRBJ2-6, is DVKVTQSSRYLVKRTGEKVFLECVQDMDHENMFWYRQDPGLGLRLIYFSYDVKMKEKGDIPEGYSVSREKKERFSLILESASTNQTSMYLCASSPPSEPGANVLTFGAGSRLTVL.

Comments on this clonotype: A much larger clone differs from this one at a single base, so this may be a read error. The chain recombines TRBV28 with TRBJ1-2; D unresolved. This CDR3 is built from 18 residues. Trimming took 2 bases from V and 4 from J, leaving 23 bases between them. From germline, CDR1 is MDHEN and CDR2 SYDVKM. CDR3 sequence: CASSLTGPGPTSGYGYTF. In nucleotides, the CDR3 is TGTGCCAGCAGTTTAACTGGGCCGGGCCCTACAAGTGGCTATGGCTACACCTTC.

This clonotype was recorded many times. V and J are TRBV28 and TRBJ2-1; D call uncertain. V lost 1 base to trimming and J lost 7 bases, with 8 bases between them. From germline, CDR1 is MDHEN and CDR2 SYDVKM. CDR3 length: 13 residues. The CDR3 region has the DNA TGTGCCAGCAGTTTATCCCCCCAGAATGAGCAGTTCTTC. Its protein is CASSLSPQNEQFF.

This clonotype has only a few counts. The rearrangement uses TRBV20-1 and TRBJ1-1; D is perhaps TRBD1 (6 bases). CDR1 is DFQATT and CDR2 is SNEGSKA in the germline V gene (reference sequence). V was shortened by 3 bases and J by 5 bases, with 10 bases between the two germline ends. This CDR3 region has 12 residues. The CDR3 DNA reads as TGCAGTGCTAGTTTGACAGGAACTGAAGCTTTCTTT. It codes for CSASLTGTEAFF.

V usage is TRBV20-1 and J usage is TRBJ2-1; no reliable D call. The germline V and J ends were trimmed by 3 bases and 0 bases, with 9 bases remaining between them. CDR3 length: 14 residues. The V gene's germline CDR1 is DFQATT and CDR2 SNEGSKA (reference sequence). CDR3: CSARPLDSYNEQFF. CDR3 sequence (DNA): TGCAGTGCTAGGCCCCTTGACTCCTACAATGAGCAGTTCTTC.

V usage is TRBV9 and J usage is TRBJ2-2; the D is unclear. This CDR3 region has 16 residues. The germline V gene has CDR1 SGDLS and CDR2 YYNGEE. The V end was cut by 0 bases, the J end by 5 bases, with 14 bases between. Here the CDR3 reads CASSVEGFAFTGELFF. The DNA of the CDR3 is TGTGCCAGCAGCGTAGAGGGATTTGCTTTTACCGGGGAGCTGTTTTTT.

The table lists this clonotype with many counts. The J gene is TRBJ2-3, the V gene TRBV12-3 or TRBV12-4; no clear D. V was shortened by 0 bases and J by 3 bases, with 7 bases between the two germline ends. The CDR3 has 14 amino acids. As DNA, the CDR3 is TGTGCCAGCAGTTTAGCACCCTCAACAGATACGCAGTATTTT. Its protein is CASSLAPSTDTQYF.

This clonotype was recorded at least ten times. The V gene is TRBV28, the J gene TRBJ1-2; 9 bases agree with TRBD1. The germline gives CDR1 MDHEN, CDR2 SYDVKM. The V segment lost 10 bases and the J segment 3 bases; nucleotides outside the gene matches: 15. This CDR3 is 16 amino acids long. In DNA, the CDR3 is TGTGCCAACGACGGGACAGGGAGGCGATTTGACTATGGCTACACCTTC. Protein sequence: CANDGTGRRFDYGYTF.

This clonotype was detected many times. V gene TRBV3-1 combines with J gene TRBJ2-7, with 9 bases lining up with TRBD2. Trimming removed 8 bases from V and 3 bases from J; junction bases left unmatched: 5. The CDR3 spans 13 residues. The germline CDR1 and CDR2 sequences are LGHDT and YNNKEL (reference sequence). CDR3 bases: TGTGCCAGCGGGTTTAGCGGGAGCTACGAGCAGTACTTC. Translated: CASGFSGSYEQYF.

Only a few counts were recorded for this clonotype. The chain links TRBV6-5 to TRBJ1-4; possibly TRBD1 for D (6 bases). The CDR3 spans 15 residues. Between the trimmed V and J ends, which lost 4 bases and 3 bases, there was a span of 12 bases. Germline CDR1 reads MNHEY; CDR2 reads SVGAGI. This CDR3 reads CASSSRGAANEKLFF. In nucleotides, the CDR3 is TGTGCCAGCAGTTCCAGGGGTGCCGCTAATGAAAAACTGTTTTTT.

The chain uses TRBV7-9 and TRBJ2-3; 8 nucleotides align to TRBD1. The J call is uncertain, as TRBJ2-5 better fits the DNA end. CDR1 and CDR2 (germline): SEHNR, FQNEAQ (reference sequence). CDR3 size: 16 residues. CDR3 region: CASSLARTGREETQYF. For the CDR3, the DNA is TGTGCCAGCAGCTTAGCGAGGACAGGGCGAGAGGAGACCCAGTACTTC.

Comment on this clonotype: In this CDR3 the conserved last residue, phenylalanine or tryptophan, is missing, so a read error is likely. J is TRBJ2-3 and V is TRBV7-9; TRBD2 aligns across 12 bases. The CDR3 contains 20 residues. CDR1 and CDR2 (germline): SEHNR, FQNEAQ (reference sequence). V was clipped by 5 bases and J by 4 bases; unmatched bases: 19. The CDR3 reads CASSQERRLAGGPSADTQYL. The CDR3 DNA reads TGTGCCAGCAGCCAAGAAAGGAGGCTAGCGGGAGGGCCGAGCGCAGATACGCAGTATCTT.

This clonotype was recorded a few times. This chain links TRBV4-1 with TRBJ2-1, with TRBD2 matching over 13 bases. CDR3 size: 17 residues. V shed 0 bases and J 7 bases; nucleotides not matched to a gene: 6. CDR1 MGHRA and CDR2 YSYEKL come from the germline V gene. The CDR3 DNA reads TGCGCCAGCAGCCAAGAGTGGAGGACTAGCGGGAGAAATGAGCAGTTCTTC. Translated: CASSQEWRTSGRNEQFF.

About this clonotype: This could be a read error, since a much larger clone is one nucleotide away. V usage is TRBV18 and J usage is TRBJ2-7; D unresolved. Germline assignment: CDR1 KGHSH and CDR2 LQKENI. The CDR3 contains 11 residues. CDR3 sequence reads: CVSSPINEQYF. The DNA of the CDR3 is TGTGTCAGCTCACCAATCAACGAGCAGTACTTC.

This clonotype was observed many times. The rearrangement links TRBV5-1 to TRBJ2-7; 7 bases line up with TRBD1. Unmatched junction bases numbered 7, after V lost 5 bases and J lost 2 bases. In germline, CDR1 is SGHRS, CDR2 YFSETQ. The CDR3 sequence is 14 residues long. The CDR3 bases are TGCGCCAGCAGACCTTCGGGGACAGCCTACGAGCAGTACTTC. Its protein product is CASRPSGTAYEQYF.

V usage is TRBV10-2 and J usage is TRBJ1-1; possibly TRBD1 for D (5 bases). Trimming shortened V by 7 bases and J by 1 base, and 22 bases separated the two germline ends. CDR1 and CDR2 from the germline V gene are WSHSY and SAAADI. The CDR3 has 17 amino acids. The CDR3 loop is CASTDLFRDPGNTEAFF. CDR3 DNA: TGCGCCAGCACCGACCTCTTTAGGGACCCGGGGAACACTGAAGCTTTCTTT.

This clonotype was counted between two and nine times. The chain uses TRBV25-1 and TRBJ2-5; no reliable D call. V was clipped by 6 bases and J by 5 bases, with 10 bases between them. The CDR3 is made up of 12 amino acids. Germline V gives CDR1 MGHDK, CDR2 SYGVNS. CDR3 in amino acids: CASRGGVETQYF. The CDR3 region has the DNA TGTGCCAGCAGGGGTGGGGTTGAGACCCAGTACTTC.